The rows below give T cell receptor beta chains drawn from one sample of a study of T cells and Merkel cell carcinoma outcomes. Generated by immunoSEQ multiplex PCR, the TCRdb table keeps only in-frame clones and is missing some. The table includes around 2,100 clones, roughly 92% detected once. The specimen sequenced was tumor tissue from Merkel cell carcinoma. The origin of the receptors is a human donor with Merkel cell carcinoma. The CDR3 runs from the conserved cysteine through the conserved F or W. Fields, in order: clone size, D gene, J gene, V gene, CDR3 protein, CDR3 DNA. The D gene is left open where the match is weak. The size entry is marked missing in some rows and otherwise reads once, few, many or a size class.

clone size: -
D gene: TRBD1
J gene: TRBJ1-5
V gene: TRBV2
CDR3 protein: CASSVPSGQGWDQPQHF
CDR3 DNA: TGTGCCAGCAGCGTACCCTCCGGACAGGGCTGGGATCAGCCCCAGCATTTT

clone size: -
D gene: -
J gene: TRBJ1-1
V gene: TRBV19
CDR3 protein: CASSNRVGEAFF
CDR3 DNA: TGTGCCAGTAGTAACAGGGTCGGAGAAGCTTTCTTT

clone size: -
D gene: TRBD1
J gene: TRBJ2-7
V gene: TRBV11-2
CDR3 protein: CASSSLLGQGSSYEQYF
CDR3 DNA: TGTGCCAGCAGCTCGCTACTAGGACAGGGGAGCTCCTACGAGCAGTACTTC

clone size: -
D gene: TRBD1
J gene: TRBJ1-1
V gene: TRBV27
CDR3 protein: CASSHGPQGVEAFF
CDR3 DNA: TGTGCCAGCAGTCATGGCCCTCAGGGGGTTGAAGCTTTCTTT

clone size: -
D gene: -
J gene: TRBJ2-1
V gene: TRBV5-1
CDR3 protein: CASSADPYNEQFF
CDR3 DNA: TGCGCCAGCAGCGCCGATCCCTACAATGAGCAGTTCTTC

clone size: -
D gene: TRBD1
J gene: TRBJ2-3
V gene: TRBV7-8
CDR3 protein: CASGERGDRVQYF
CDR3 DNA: TGTGCCAGCGGCGAAAGGGGGGACAGGGTACAGTATTTT

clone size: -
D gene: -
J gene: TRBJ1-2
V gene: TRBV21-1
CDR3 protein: CATLGPRAPFAYGYTF
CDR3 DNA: TGTGCCACCCTCGGGCCCAGGGCCCCTTTTGCCTATGGCTACACCTTC

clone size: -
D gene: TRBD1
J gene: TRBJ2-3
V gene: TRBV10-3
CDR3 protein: CAIRPDRAGPATDTQYF
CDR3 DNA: TGTGCCATCAGGCCCGACAGGGCAGGGCCGGCCACAGATACGCAGTATTTT

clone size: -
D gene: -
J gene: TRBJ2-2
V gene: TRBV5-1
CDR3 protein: CASSLDSRTGELFF
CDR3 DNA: TGCGCCAGCAGCTTGGACAGTCGCACCGGGGAGCTGTTTTTT

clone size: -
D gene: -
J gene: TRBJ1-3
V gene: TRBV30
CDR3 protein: CAWSEPGPGNTIYF
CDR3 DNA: TGTGCCTGGAGTGAGCCAGGGCCTGGAAACACCATATATTTT

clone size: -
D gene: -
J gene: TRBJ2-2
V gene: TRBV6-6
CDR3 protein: CAGKEAANTGELFF
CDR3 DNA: TGTGCCGGCAAAGAGGCGGCGAACACCGGGGAGCTGTTTTTT

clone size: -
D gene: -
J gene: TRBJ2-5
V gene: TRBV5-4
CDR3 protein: CASSPGRGLETQYF
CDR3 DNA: TGTGCCAGCAGTCCGGGACGTGGGCTGGAGACCCAGTACTTC

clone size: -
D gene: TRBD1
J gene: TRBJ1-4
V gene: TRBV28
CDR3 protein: CASSGYRTGPGKLFF
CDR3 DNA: TGTGCCAGCAGCGGATACCGGACAGGCCCCGGGAAACTGTTTTTT

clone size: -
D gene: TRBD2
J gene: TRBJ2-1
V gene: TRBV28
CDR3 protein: CASSSRTSGRAGSYNEQFF
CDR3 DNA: TGTGCCAGCAGTTCCCGGACTAGCGGGAGGGCCGGTTCCTACAATGAGCAGTTCTTC

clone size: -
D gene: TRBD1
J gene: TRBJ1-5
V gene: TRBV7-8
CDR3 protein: CASSLRQGSRSEPQHF
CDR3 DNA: TGTGCCAGCAGCCTAAGACAGGGTTCAAGATCGGAGCCCCAGCATTTT

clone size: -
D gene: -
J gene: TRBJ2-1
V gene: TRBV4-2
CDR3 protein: CASSQEGARIDEQFF
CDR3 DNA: TGTGCCAGCAGCCAAGAGGGGGCTCGGATCGATGAGCAGTTCTTC

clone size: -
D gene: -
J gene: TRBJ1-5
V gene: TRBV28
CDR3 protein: CASSSLLQGEQPQHF
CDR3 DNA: TGTGCCAGCAGTTCCCTCCTACAGGGTGAACAGCCCCAGCATTTT

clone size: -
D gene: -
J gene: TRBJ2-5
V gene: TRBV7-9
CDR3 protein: CASSSAGPETQYF
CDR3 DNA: TGTGCCAGCAGCTCCGCCGGACCAGAGACCCAGTACTTC

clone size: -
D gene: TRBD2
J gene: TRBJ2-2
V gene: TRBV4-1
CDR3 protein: CASSPRSSSGGGGGELFF
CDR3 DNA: TGCGCCAGCAGCCCGCGCTCTTCTAGCGGGGGGGGTGGCGGGGAGCTGTTTTTT

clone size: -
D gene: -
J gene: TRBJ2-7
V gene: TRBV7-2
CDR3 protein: CASSSLAGFDEQYF
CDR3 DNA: TGTGCCAGCAGCTCACTAGCTGGATTCGACGAGCAGTACTTC

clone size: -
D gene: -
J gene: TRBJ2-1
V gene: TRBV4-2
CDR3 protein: CASSPDFGIFDEQFF
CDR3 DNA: TGTGCCAGCAGCCCCGATTTTGGTATCTTCGATGAGCAGTTCTTC

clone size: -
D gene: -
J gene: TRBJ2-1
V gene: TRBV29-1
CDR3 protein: CSGLQEYNEQFF
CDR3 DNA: TGCAGCGGCCTACAGGAATACAATGAGCAGTTCTTC

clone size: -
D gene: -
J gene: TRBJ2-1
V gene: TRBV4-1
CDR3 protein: CASSQDPLGYNEQFF
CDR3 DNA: TGCGCCAGCAGCCAAGATCCGCTCGGGTACAATGAGCAGTTCTTC

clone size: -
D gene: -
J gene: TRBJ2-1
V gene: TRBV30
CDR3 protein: CAWSPFDGEQFF
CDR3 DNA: TGTGCCTGGAGCCCCTTCGACGGCGAGCAGTTCTTC

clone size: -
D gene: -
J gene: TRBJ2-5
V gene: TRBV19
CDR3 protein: CASSGDGETQYF
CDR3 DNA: TGTGCCAGTAGTGGGGACGGCGAGACCCAGTACTTC

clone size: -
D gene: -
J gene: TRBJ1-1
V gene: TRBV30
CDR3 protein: CAWSASANTEAFF
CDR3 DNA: TGTGCCTGGAGTGCCTCAGCAAACACTGAAGCTTTCTTT

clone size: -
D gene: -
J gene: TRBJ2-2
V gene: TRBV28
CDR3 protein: CASSLYSPGELFF
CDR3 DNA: TGTGCCAGCAGTTTATATAGCCCCGGGGAGCTGTTTTTT

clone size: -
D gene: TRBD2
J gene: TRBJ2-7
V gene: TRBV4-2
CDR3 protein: CASSRSTSGGASEQYF
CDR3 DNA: TGTGCCAGCAGCCGGTCGACTAGCGGGGGGGCGAGTGAGCAGTACTTC

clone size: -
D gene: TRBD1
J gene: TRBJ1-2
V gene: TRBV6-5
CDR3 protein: CASSHPGGRAGYTF
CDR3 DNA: TGTGCCAGCAGTCACCCAGGGGGGCGTGCCGGCTACACCTTC

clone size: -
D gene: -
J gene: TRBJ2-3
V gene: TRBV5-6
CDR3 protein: CASSLPRGASTDTQYF
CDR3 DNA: TGTGCCAGCAGCTTGCCACGAGGGGCTAGCACAGATACGCAGTATTTT

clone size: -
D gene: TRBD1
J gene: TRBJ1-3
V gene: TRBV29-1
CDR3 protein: CSVEGDRGSGNTIYF
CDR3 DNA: TGCAGCGTTGAAGGGGACAGGGGATCTGGAAACACCATATATTTT

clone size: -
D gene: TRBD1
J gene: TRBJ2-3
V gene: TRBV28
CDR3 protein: CASSDRESGTDTQYF
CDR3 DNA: TGTGCCAGCAGTGACAGGGAGAGTGGTACAGATACGCAGTATTTT

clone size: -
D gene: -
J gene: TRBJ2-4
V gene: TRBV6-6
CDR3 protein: CASSYFLRGGNIQYF
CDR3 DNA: TGTGCCAGCAGTTATTTTCTGCGAGGGGGAAACATTCAGTACTTC

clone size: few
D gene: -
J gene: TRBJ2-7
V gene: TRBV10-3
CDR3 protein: CATATREEQYF
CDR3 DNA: TGTGCCACCGCGACCCGGGAGGAGCAGTACTTC

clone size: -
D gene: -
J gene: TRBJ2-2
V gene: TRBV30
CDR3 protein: CACPGDLNTGELFF
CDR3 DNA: TGTGCCTGTCCCGGGGATTTAAACACCGGGGAGCTGTTTTTT

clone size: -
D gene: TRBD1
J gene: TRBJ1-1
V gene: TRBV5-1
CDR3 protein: CASSPRQGAGNTEAFF
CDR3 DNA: TGCGCCAGCAGCCCTCGACAGGGGGCAGGGAACACTGAAGCTTTCTTT

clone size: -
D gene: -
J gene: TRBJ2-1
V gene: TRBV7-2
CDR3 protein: CASSLRQYPNEQFF
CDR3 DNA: TGTGCCAGCAGCTTGAGGCAGTACCCAAATGAGCAGTTCTTC

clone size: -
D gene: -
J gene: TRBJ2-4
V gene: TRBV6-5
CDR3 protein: CASRTLGGDKNIQYF
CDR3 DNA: TGTGCCAGCAGGACCCTGGGGGGCGACAAAAACATTCAGTACTTC

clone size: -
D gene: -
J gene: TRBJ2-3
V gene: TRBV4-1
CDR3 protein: CASSPQGDTDTQYF
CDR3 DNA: TGCGCCAGCAGCCCACAGGGAGACACAGATACGCAGTATTTT

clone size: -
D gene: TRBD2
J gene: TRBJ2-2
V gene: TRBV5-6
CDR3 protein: CASSLKPGLAGTGELFF
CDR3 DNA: TGTGCCAGCAGCTTAAAACCAGGACTAGCGGGGACCGGGGAGCTGTTTTTT

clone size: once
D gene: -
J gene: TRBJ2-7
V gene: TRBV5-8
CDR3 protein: CASSLGFSSYEQYF
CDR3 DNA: TGTGCCAGCAGCTTGGGGTTTAGCTCCTACGAGCAGTACTTC

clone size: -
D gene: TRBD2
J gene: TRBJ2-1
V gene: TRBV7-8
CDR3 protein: CASTLASGSHNEQFF
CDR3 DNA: TGTGCCAGCACCCTCGCTAGCGGGAGCCACAATGAGCAGTTCTTC

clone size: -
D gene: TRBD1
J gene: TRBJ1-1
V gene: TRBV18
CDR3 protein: CASSPPTGDPPEAFF
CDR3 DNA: TGTGCCAGCTCACCACCGACAGGGGATCCTCCCGAAGCTTTCTTT

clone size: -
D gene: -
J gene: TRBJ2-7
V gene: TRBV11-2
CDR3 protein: CASSLAGTQTYEQYF
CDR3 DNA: TGTGCCAGCAGCTTGGCTGGGACGCAGACCTACGAGCAGTACTTC

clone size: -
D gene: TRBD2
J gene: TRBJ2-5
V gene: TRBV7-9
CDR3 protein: CASSLASGPQETQYF
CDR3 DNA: TGTGCCAGCAGCTTAGCTAGCGGGCCCCAAGAGACCCAGTACTTC

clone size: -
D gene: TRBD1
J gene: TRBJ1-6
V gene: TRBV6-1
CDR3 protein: CASSALYGTGVNSPLHF
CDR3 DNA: TGTGCCAGCAGTGCTTTATACGGGACAGGGGTTAATTCACCCCTCCACTTT

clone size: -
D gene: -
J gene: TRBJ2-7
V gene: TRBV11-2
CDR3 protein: CASSLSRHYEQYF
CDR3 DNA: TGTGCCAGCAGCTTGTCCAGGCACTACGAGCAGTACTTC

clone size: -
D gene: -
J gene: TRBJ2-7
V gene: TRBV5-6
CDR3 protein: CASSSDYEQYF
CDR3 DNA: TGTGCCAGCAGCTCGGACTACGAGCAGTACTTC